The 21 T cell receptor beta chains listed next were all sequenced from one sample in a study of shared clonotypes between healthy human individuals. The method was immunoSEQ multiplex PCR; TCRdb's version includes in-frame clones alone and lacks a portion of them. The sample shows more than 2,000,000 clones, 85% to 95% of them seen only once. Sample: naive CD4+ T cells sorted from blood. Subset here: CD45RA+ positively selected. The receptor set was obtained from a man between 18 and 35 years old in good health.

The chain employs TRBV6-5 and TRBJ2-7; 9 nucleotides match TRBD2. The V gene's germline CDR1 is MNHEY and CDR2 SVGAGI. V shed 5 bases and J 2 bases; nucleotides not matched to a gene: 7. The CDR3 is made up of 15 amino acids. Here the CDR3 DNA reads TGTGCCAGCAGTCGTGGAGCGGGAGGAGCCTACGAGCAGTACTTC. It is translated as CASSRGAGGAYEQYF.

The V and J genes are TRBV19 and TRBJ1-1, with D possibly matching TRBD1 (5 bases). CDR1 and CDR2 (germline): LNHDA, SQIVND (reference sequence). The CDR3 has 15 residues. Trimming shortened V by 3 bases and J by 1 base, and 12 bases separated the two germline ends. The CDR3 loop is CASSIGGVANTEAFF. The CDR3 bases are TGTGCCAGTAGTATTGGGGGGGTGGCGAACACTGAAGCTTTCTTT.

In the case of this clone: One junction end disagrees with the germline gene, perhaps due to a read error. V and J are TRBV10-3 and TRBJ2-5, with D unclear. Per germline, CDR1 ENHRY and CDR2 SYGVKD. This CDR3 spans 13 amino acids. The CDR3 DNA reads TGTGCCATCACTGAGACACTGGGGGAGACCCAGTACTTC. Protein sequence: CAITETLGETQYF.

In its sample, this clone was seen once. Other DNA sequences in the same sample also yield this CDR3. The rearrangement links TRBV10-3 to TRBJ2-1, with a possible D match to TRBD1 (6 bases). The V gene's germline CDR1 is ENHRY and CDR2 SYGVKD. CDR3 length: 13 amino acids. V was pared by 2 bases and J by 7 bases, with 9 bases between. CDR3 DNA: TGTGCCATCAGTGAGCAGGGGTGGAATGAGCAGTTCTTC. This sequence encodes CAISEQGWNEQFF.

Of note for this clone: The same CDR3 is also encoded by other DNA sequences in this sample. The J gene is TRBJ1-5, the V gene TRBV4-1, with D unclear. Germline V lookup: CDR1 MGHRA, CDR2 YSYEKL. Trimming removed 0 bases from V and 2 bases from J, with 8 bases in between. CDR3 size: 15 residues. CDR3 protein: CASSQERGGNQPQHF. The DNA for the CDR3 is TGCGCCAGCAGCCAAGAACGGGGTGGCAATCAGCCCCAGCATTTT.

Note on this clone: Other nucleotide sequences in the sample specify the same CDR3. The CDR3 nucleotides are TGTGCCAGCAGCGTAGGACTAGCGGGGGTCCAAGAGACCCAGTACTTC. Translation gives CASSVGLAGVQETQYF. The V gene is TRBV9, the J gene TRBJ2-5, with 12 nucleotides matching TRBD2. The V and J ends lost 0 bases and 1 base, in that order; junction bases with no gene match: 1. The germline CDR1 and CDR2 sequences are SGDLS and YYNGEE. The CDR3 consists of 16 residues.

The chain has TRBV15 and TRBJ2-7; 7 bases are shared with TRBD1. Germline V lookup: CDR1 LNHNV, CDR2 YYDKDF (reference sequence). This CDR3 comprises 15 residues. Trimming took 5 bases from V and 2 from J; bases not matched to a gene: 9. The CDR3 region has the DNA TGTGCCACCAGCCGTGATACAGGGGCCCCCTACGAGCAGTACTTC. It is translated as CATSRDTGAPYEQYF.

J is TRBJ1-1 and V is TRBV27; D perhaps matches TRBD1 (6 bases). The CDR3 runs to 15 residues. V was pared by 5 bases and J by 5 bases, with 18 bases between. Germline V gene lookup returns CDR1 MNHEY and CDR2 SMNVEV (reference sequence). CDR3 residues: CASSLTWRGHTEAFF. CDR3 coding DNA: TGTGCCAGCAGTCTCACTTGGAGGGGACATACTGAAGCTTTCTTT.

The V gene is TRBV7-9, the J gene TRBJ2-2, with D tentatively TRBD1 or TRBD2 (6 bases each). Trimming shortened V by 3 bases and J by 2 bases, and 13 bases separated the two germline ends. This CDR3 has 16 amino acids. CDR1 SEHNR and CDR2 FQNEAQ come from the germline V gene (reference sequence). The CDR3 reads CASSLEGVLNTGELFF. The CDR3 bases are TGTGCCAGCAGCTTGGAGGGGGTGTTAAACACCGGGGAGCTGTTTTTT.

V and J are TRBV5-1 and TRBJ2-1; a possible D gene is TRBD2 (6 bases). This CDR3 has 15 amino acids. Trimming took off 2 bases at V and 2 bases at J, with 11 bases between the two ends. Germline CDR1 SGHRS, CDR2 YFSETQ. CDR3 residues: CASSFLRDPYNEQFF. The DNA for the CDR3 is TGCGCCAGCAGCTTTTTGCGGGACCCCTACAATGAGCAGTTCTTC.

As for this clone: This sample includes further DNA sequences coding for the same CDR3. The CDR3 spells CSVEGRNTIYF. DNA for the CDR3: TGCAGCGTTGAAGGGCGTAACACCATATATTTT. The chain carries TRBV29-1 and TRBJ1-3, with no clear D. This CDR3 contains 11 residues. CDR1 is SQVTM, CDR2 ANQGSEA, per germline. Between the trimmed V and J ends, which lost 1 base and 7 bases, there was a span of 5 bases.

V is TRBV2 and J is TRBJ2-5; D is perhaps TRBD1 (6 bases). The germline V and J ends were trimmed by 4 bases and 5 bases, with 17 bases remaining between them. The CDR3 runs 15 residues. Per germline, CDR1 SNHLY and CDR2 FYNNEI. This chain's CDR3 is CASSAGTMLRETQYF. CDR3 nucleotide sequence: TGTGCCAGCAGTGCAGGGACAATGCTAAGGGAGACCCAGTACTTC.

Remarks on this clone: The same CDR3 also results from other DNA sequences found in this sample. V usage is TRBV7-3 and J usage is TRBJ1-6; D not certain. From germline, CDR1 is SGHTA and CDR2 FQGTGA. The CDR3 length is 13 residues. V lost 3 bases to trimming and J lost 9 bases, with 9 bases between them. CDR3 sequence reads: CASSLGTASPLHF. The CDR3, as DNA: TGTGCCAGCAGCTTGGGAACCGCTTCACCCCTCCACTTT.

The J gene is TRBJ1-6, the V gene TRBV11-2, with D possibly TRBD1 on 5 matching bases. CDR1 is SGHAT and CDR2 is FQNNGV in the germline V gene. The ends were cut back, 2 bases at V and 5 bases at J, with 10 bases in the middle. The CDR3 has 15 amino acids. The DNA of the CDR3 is TGTGCCAGCAGCTTAAGCGCAGGGAATAATTCACCCCTCCACTTT. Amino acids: CASSLSAGNNSPLHF.

CDR3 residues: CASSSRTSPQDTQYF. In nucleotides, the CDR3 is TGTGCCAGCAGCTCCAGGACTAGCCCACAAGATACGCAGTATTTT. V gene TRBV7-2 combines with J gene TRBJ2-3; TRBD2 agrees at 8 bases. CDR1 and CDR2 from the germline V gene are SGHTA and FQGNSA. The V segment lost 4 bases and the J segment 5 bases; nucleotides outside the gene matches: 8. The CDR3 runs to 15 residues.

The CDR3 region is CSVGGGVDHYGYTF. The CDR3 nucleotides read TGCAGCGTGGGAGGGGGAGTCGACCACTATGGCTACACCTTC. The rearrangement joins TRBV29-1 to TRBJ1-2; D perhaps matches TRBD1 (6 bases). Germline V CDR1 and CDR2: SQVTM, ANQGSEA. This CDR3 is built from 14 residues. The V and J ends lost 6 bases and 3 bases respectively, with 17 bases between them.

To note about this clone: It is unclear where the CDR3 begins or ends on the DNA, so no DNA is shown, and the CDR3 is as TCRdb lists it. The CDR3 sequence is CASGTSGHTYEQYF. V and J are TRBV6-6 and TRBJ2-7. CDR1 is MNHNY, CDR2 SVGAGI, per germline (reference sequence). The CDR3 adds up to 14 amino acids, both ends counted.

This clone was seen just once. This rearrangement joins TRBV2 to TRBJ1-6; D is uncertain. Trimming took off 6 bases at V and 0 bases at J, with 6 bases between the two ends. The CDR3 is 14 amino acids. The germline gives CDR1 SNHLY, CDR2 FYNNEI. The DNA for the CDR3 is TGTGCCAGCAGCGCCGGCTCCTATAATTCACCCCTCCACTTT. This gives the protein CASSAGSYNSPLHF.

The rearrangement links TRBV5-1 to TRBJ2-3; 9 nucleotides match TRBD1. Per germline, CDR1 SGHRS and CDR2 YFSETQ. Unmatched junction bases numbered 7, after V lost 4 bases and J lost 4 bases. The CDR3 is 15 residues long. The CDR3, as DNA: TGCGCCAGCAGCCCCGGACAGGGGCCCCCAGATACGCAGTATTTT. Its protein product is CASSPGQGPPDTQYF.

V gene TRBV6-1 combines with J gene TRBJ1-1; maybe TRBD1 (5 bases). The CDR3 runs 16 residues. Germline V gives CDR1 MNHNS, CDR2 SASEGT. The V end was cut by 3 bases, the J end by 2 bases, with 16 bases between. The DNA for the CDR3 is TGTGCCAGCAGTGACGGGCGAGGCAGGGCCAACACTGAAGCTTTCTTT. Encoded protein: CASSDGRGRANTEAFF.

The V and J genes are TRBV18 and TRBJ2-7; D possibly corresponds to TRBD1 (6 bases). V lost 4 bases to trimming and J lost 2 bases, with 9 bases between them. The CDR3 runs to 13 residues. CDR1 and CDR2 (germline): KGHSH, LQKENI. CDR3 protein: CASSQRDTYEQYF. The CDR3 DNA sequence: TGTGCCAGCTCACAAAGGGACACCTACGAGCAGTACTTC.